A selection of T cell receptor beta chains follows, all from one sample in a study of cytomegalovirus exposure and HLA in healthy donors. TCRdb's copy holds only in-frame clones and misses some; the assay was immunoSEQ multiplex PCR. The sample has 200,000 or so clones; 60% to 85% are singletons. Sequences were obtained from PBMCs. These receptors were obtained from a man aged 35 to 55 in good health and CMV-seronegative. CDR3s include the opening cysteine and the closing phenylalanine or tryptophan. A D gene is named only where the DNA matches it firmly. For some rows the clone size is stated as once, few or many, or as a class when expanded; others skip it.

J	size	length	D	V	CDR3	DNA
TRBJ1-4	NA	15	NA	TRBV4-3	CASSPRDATNEKLFF	TGCGCCAGCAGCCCACGGGATGCAACTAATGAAAAACTGTTTTTT
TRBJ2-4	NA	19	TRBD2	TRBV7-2	CASSLRNSAYSGDQNIQYF	TGTGCCAGCAGCCTCCGGAATTCGGCCTATAGCGGGGACCAAAACATTCAGTACTTC
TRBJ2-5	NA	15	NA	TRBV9	CASSVTGKTQETQYF	TGTGCCAGCAGCGTTACCGGGAAGACACAAGAGACCCAGTACTTC
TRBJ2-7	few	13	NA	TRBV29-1	CSVERPGGREQYF	TGCAGCGTTGAACGGCCCGGCGGTCGCGAGCAGTACTTC
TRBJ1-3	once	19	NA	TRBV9	CASSPRVQGINLSGNTIYF	TGTGCCAGCAGCCCCCGTGTACAGGGCATCAATCTCTCTGGAAACACCATATATTTT
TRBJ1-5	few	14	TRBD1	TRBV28	CASKTGGFNEPQHF	TGTGCCAGCAAGACAGGGGGCTTCAATGAGCCCCAGCATTTT
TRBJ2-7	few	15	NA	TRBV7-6	CASSPGRGLSYEQYF	TGTGCCAGCAGCCCCGGGCGGGGGCTATCCTACGAGCAGTACTTC
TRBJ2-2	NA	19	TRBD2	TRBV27	CASSLSSLFGREKTGELFF	TGTGCCAGCAGTTTATCGTCGCTTTTCGGGCGGGAGAAGACCGGGGAGCTGTTTTTT
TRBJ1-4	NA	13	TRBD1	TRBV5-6	CASSATGRNWLFF	TGTGCCAGCAGCGCGACAGGGCGGAATTGGTTGTTTTTT
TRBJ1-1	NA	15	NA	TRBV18	CASSQGQIKNTEAFF	TGTGCCAGCTCACAAGGACAGATAAAGAACACTGAAGCTTTCTTT
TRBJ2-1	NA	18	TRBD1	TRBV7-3	CASSLMGQGALSYNEQFF	TGTGCCAGCAGCTTAATGGGACAGGGCGCATTATCCTACAATGAGCAGTTCTTC
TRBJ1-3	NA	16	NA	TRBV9	CASSVGGTSSGNTIYF	TGTGCCAGCAGCGTAGGTGGCACCAGCTCTGGAAACACCATATATTTT
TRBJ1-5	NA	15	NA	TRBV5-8	CASSWIGGSGQPQHF	TGTGCCAGCAGCTGGATAGGCGGGAGTGGACAGCCCCAGCATTTT
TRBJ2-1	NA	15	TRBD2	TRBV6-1	CASSYGLAGDGEQFF	TGTGCCAGCAGCTATGGACTAGCGGGAGACGGAGAGCAGTTCTTC
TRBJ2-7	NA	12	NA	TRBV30	CAWSVGGSEQYF	TGTGCCTGGAGTGTGGGAGGAAGCGAGCAGTACTTC
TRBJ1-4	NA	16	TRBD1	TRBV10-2	CASTDRQGRTNEKLFF	TGCGCCAGCACCGACCGACAGGGTAGAACTAATGAAAAACTGTTTTTT
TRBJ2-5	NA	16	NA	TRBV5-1	CASSLGPSQRQETQYF	TGCGCCAGCAGCTTGGGCCCTAGCCAGAGGCAAGAGACCCAGTACTTC
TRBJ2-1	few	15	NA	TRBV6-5	CASSYVAGRYNEQFF	TGTGCCAGCAGTTACGTCGCGGGACGCTACAATGAGCAGTTCTTC
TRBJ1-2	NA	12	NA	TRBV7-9	CSSSLGGSGYTF	TGTTCCAGCAGCTTAGGAGGCAGCGGCTACACCTTC
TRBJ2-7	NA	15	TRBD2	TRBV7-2	CASSFLGREPYEQYF	TGTGCCAGCAGCTTTCTCGGGAGGGAACCTTACGAGCAGTACTTC
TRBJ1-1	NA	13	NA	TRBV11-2	CASSLGQNTEAFF	TGTGCCAGCAGCCTAGGGCAGAACACTGAAGCTTTCTTT
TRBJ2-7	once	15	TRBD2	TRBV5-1	CASSLASGGPYEQYF	TGCGCCAGCAGCTTGGCTAGCGGGGGGCCCTACGAGCAGTACTTC
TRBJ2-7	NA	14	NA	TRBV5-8	CASSLPGNLYEQYF	TGTGCCAGCAGCTTGCCAGGGAACCTCTACGAGCAGTACTTC
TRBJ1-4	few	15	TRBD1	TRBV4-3	CASTLFGTGGEKLFF	TGCGCCAGCACCCTTTTCGGGACAGGGGGTGAAAAACTGTTTTTT
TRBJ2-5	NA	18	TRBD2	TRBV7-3	CASSAFSGVSGRSETQYF	TGTGCCAGCAGCGCCTTCTCAGGGGTTAGCGGGAGATCGGAGACCCAGTACTTC
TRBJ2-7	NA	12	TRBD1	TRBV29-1	CSASGTGIKQYF	TGCAGCGCATCCGGGACAGGGATTAAGCAGTACTTC
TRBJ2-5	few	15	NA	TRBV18	CASSPTGGGQETQYF	TGTGCCAGCTCACCAACCGGGGGAGGCCAAGAGACCCAGTACTTC
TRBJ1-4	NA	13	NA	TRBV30	CAWSAGAGKKLFF	TGTGCCTGGAGTGCAGGGGCCGGGAAAAAACTGTTTTTT
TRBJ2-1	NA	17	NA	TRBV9	CASSGPVRGSSYNEQFF	TGTGCCAGCAGCGGACCAGTAAGAGGAAGCTCCTACAATGAGCAGTTCTTC
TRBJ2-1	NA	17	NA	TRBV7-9	CASSLAGAGSSYNEQFF	TGTGCCAGCAGCTTAGCAGGGGCGGGAAGCTCCTACAATGAGCAGTTCTTC
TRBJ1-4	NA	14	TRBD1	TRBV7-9	CSSSLDRVNEKLFF	TGTTCCAGCAGCTTAGACAGGGTTAATGAAAAACTGTTTTTT
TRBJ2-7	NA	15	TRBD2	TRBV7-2	CASSLTGGSSYEQYF	TGTGCCAGCAGCTTAACGGGCGGGAGCTCCTACGAGCAGTACTTC
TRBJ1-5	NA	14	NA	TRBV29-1	CSIESPGQGQPQHF	TGCAGCATTGAATCCCCGGGACAAGGGCAGCCCCAGCATTTT
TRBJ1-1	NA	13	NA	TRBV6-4	CASSGGVGTEAFF	TGTGCCAGCAGTGGGGGGGTAGGCACTGAAGCTTTCTTT
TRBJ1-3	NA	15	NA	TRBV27	CASSSTGILGNTIYF	TGTGCCAGCAGTTCCACAGGGATATTAGGAAACACCATATATTTT
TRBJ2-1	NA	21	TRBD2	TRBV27	CASSLSSGQGGTSGRAKEQFF	TGTGCCAGCAGTTTATCGTCGGGACAGGGGGGGACTAGCGGGAGGGCCAAGGAGCAGTTCTTC
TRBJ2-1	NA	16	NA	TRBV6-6	CASSYSTAGPFNEQFF	TGTGCCAGCAGTTACTCGACAGCGGGTCCTTTCAATGAGCAGTTCTTC
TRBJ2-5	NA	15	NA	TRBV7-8	CASSYQQGIRETQYF	TGTGCCAGCAGCTATCAACAGGGAATTAGGGAGACCCAGTACTTC
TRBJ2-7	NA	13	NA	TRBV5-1	CASSPLSSYEQYF	TGCGCCAGCTCGCCATTGAGCTCCTACGAGCAGTACTTC
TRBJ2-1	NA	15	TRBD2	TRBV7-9	CASSLAAGGSLEQFF	TGTGCCAGCAGCTTAGCAGCGGGGGGGTCGCTTGAGCAGTTCTTC
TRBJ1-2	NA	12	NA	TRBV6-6	CASSRQAYGYTF	TGTGCCAGCAGTAGACAGGCTTATGGCTACACCTTC
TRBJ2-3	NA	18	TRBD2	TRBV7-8	CASTLKGLAGGLTDTQYF	TGTGCCAGCACACTCAAGGGACTAGCGGGGGGGTTGACAGATACGCAGTATTTT
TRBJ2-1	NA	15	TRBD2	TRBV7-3	CASSKTSGEYNEQFF	TGTGCCAGCAGCAAGACTAGCGGGGAGTACAATGAGCAGTTCTTC
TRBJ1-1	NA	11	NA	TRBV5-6	CASSFWSEAFF	TGTGCCAGCAGCTTTTGGAGTGAAGCTTTCTTT
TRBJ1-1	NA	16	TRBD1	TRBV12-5	CASGLAVGQGIPEAFF	TGTGCTAGTGGTTTGGCCGTGGGACAGGGGATCCCTGAAGCTTTCTTT
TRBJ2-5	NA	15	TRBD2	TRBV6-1	CASSEVAGGQETQYF	TGTGCCAGCAGTGAGGTAGCGGGGGGGCAAGAGACCCAGTACTTC
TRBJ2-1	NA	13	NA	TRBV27	CASSLSSYNEQFF	TGTGCCAGCAGTTTATCTAGCTACAATGAGCAGTTCTTC
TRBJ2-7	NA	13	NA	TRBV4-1	CASSRGEGYEQYF	TGCGCCAGCAGCCGAGGTGAGGGCTACGAGCAGTACTTC
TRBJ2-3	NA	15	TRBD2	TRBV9	CASSTQRGGPDTQYF	TGTGCCAGCAGCACCCAGCGGGGGGGCCCAGATACGCAGTATTTT
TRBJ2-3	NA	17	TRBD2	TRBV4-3	CASSQDWTSGGTDTQYF	TGCGCCAGCAGCCAGGATTGGACTAGCGGGGGTACAGATACGCAGTATTTT
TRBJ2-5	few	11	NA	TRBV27	CASSHQETQYF	TGTGCCAGCAGTCATCAAGAGACCCAGTACTTC
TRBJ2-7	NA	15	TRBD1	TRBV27	CASSFLGQGLYEQYF	TGTGCCAGCAGTTTTCTCGGACAGGGGCTCTACGAGCAGTACTTC
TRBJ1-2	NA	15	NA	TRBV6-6	CASKLGTPTSYGYTF	TGTGCCAGTAAGCTCGGGACACCGACTTCCTATGGCTACACCTTC
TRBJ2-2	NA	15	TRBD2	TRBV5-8	CASSRTSGNTGELFF	TGTGCCAGCAGCCGGACTAGCGGGAACACCGGGGAGCTGTTTTTT
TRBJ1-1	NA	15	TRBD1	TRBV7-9	CASSLGTGMNTEAFF	TGTGCCAGCAGCTTAGGGACAGGGATGAACACTGAAGCTTTCTTT
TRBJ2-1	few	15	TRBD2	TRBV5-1	CASIGLAGSYNEQFF	TGCGCCAGCATCGGACTAGCGGGTTCCTACAATGAGCAGTTCTTC
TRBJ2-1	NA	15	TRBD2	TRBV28	CASSLWTSGRNEQFF	TGTGCCAGCAGTTTATGGACTAGCGGGAGAAACGAGCAGTTCTTC